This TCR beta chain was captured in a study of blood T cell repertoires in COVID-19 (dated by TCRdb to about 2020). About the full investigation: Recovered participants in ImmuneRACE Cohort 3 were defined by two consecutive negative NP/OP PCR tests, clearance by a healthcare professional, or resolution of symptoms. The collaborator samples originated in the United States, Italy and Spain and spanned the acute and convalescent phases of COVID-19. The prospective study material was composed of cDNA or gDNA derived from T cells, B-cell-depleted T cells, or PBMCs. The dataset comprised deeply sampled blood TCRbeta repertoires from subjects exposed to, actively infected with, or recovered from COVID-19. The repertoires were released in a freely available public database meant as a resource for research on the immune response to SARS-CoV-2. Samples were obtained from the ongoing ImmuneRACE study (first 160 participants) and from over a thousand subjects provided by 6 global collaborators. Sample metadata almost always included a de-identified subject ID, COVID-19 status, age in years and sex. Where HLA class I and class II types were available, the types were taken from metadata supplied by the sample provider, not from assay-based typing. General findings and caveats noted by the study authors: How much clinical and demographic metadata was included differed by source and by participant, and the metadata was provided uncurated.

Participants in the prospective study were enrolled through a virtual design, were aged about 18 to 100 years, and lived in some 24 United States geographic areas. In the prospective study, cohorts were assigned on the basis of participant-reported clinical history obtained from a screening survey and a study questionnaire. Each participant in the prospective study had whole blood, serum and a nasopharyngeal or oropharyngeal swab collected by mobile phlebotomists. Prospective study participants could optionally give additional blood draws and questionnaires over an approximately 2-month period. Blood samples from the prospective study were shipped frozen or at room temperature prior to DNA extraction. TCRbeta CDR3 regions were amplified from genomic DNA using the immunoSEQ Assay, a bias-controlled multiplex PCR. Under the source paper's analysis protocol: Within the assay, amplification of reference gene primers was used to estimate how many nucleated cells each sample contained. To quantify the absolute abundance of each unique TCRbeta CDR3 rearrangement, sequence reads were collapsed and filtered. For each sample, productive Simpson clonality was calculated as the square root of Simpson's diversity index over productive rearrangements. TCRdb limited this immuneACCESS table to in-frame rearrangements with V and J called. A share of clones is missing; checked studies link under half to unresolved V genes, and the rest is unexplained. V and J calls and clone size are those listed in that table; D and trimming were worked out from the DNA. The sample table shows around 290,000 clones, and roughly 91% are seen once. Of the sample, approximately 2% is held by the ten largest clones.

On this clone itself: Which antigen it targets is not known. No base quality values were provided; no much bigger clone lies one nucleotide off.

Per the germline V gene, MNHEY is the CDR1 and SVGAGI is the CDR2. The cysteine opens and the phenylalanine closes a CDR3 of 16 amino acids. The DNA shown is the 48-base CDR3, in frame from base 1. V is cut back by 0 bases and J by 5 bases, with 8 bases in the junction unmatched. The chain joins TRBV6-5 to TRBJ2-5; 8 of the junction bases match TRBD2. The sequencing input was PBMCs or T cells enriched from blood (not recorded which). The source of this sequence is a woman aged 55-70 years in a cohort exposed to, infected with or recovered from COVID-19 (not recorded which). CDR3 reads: CASSYSWRGAHETQYF. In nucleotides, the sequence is TGTGCCAGCAGTTACTCCTGGCGGGGGGCGCATGAGACCCAGTACTTC.